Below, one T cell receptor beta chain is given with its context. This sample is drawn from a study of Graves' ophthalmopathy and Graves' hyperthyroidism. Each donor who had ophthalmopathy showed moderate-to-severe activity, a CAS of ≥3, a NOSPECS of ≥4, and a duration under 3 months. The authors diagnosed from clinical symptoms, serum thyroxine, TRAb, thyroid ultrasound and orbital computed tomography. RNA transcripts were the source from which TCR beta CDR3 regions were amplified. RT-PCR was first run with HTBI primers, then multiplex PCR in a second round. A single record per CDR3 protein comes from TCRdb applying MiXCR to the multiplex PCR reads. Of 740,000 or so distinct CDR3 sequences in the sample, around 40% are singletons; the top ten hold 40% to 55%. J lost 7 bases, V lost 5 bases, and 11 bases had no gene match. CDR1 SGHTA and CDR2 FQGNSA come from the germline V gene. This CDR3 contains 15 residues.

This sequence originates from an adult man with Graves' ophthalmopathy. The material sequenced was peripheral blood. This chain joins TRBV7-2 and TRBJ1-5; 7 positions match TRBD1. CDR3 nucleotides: TGTGCCAGCAGCCCCTGGACAGGAGGGGGACAGCCCCAGCATTTT. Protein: CASSPWTGGGQPQHF.